The rows below give T cell receptor beta chains drawn from one sample of a study of blood T cell repertoires in COVID-19. Sequencing used immunoSEQ multiplex PCR; TCRdb keeps in-frame clones, though not all of them. The sample contains about 46,000 clones, approximately 86% of which appear only once. Sequenced material: PBMCs or T cells enriched from blood (not recorded which). The source of these receptors is a woman between 50 and 59 years old who had recovered from COVID-19. Both conserved end residues are part of each CDR3. The D gene is left open where the match is weak. Clone size is shown for a subset of rows, as once, few, many or a class of expanded clone.

d_call j_call v_call clone_size cdr3_length cdr3_aa cdr3_nt
NA TRBJ1-1 TRBV7-8 NA 14 CASSPGSANTEAFF TGTGCCAGCAGCCCAGGATCCGCGAACACTGAAGCTTTCTTT
TRBD1 TRBJ1-4 TRBV9 once 15 CASSAGDRRNEKLFF TGTGCCAGCAGCGCTGGGGACAGACGTAATGAAAAACTGTTTTTT
TRBD2 TRBJ2-3 TRBV7-6 NA 16 CASSLGTSGPKVTQYF TGTGCCAGCAGCTTAGGGACTAGCGGTCCTAAGGTTACGCAGTATTTT
TRBD1 TRBJ1-2 TRBV6-1 NA 14 CASSQPGQNYGYTF TGTGCCAGCAGTCAACCGGGACAGAACTATGGCTACACCTTC
TRBD2 TRBJ2-7 TRBV6-5 NA 15 CASSNIAGGPGEQYF TGTGCCAGCAGTAACATAGCGGGAGGGCCGGGTGAGCAGTACTTC
NA TRBJ1-1 TRBV10-3 NA 15 CAINSVGPLLSEAFF TGTGCCATCAATTCGGTAGGCCCGTTACTATCTGAAGCTTTCTTT
TRBD1 TRBJ2-4 TRBV29-1 NA 12 CSVARTGPVQYF TGCAGCGTGGCCCGGACAGGTCCTGTTCAGTACTTC
NA TRBJ2-1 TRBV10-3 NA 17 CAISPGIVGSSYNEQFF TGTGCCATCAGCCCCGGGATAGTCGGGAGCTCCTACAATGAGCAGTTCTTC
TRBD1 TRBJ1-2 TRBV28 NA 13 CASSLIQGGGYTF TGTGCCAGCAGTTTAATACAGGGGGGCGGCTACACCTTC
TRBD1 TRBJ2-7 TRBV3-1/TRBV3-2 NA 13 CASSQADMDRVYF TGTGCCAGCAGCCAAGCCGACATGGACAGGGTCTACTTC
TRBD1 TRBJ2-3 TRBV11-3 NA 15 CTSSLGDRGGDTQYF TGTACCAGCAGCTTAGGGGACAGGGGAGGAGATACGCAGTATTTT
NA TRBJ2-1 TRBV20-1 NA 10 CSAQKSEQFF TGCAGTGCCCAAAAGAGTGAGCAGTTCTTC
NA TRBJ1-2 TRBV4-2 NA 17 CASSQSRPEADTYGYTF TGTGCCAGCAGCCAATCTCGACCCGAAGCGGATACTTATGGCTACACCTTC
TRBD2 TRBJ2-2 TRBV19 NA 14 CASSPGGGTGELFF TGTGCCAGTAGCCCGGGGGGGGGCACCGGGGAGCTGTTTTTT
TRBD2 TRBJ2-3 TRBV6-1 NA 13 CASSSGVGDTQYF TGTGCCAGTAGTAGCGGGGTTGGAGATACGCAGTATTTT
NA TRBJ1-6 TRBV2 few 13 CASTREFNSPLHF TGTGCCAGCACTCGGGAATTTAATTCACCCCTCCACTTT
NA TRBJ2-1 TRBV25-1 NA 13 CASSESRVGEQFF TGTGCCAGCAGTGAATCTAGAGTAGGCGAGCAGTTCTTC
TRBD2 TRBJ2-3 TRBV18 NA 18 CASSPGTSGVPWGDTQYF TGTGCCAGCTCACCAGGGACTAGCGGAGTCCCCTGGGGAGATACGCAGTATTTT
TRBD1 TRBJ1-6 TRBV7-9 NA 14 CASRPDRVHSPLHF TGTGCCAGCAGACCTGACAGGGTGCATTCACCCCTCCACTTT
NA TRBJ1-3 TRBV5-1 NA 12 CASSLSGDTIYF TGCGCCAGCAGCCTATCAGGGGACACCATATATTTT
TRBD1 TRBJ1-6 TRBV7-9 once 15 CASSSQGQGNSPLHF TGTGCCAGCAGCTCTCAAGGACAGGGAAATTCACCCCTCCACTTT
NA TRBJ1-2 TRBV4-2 few 15 CASSQDLGGNYGYTF TGTGCCAGCAGCCAAGATCTGGGGGGAAACTATGGCTACACCTTC
TRBD1 TRBJ1-2 TRBV19 NA 15 CASSWGQAVNYGYTF TGTGCCAGTAGTTGGGGACAGGCCGTTAACTATGGCTACACCTTC
NA TRBJ1-2 TRBV5-1 NA 13 CASSLEGDYGYTF TGCGCCAGCAGCTTGGAGGGAGATTATGGCTACACCTTC
TRBD2 TRBJ2-2 TRBV28 NA 15 CASRPRGGNTGELFF TGTGCCAGCAGACCCCGGGGGGGGAACACCGGGGAGCTGTTTTTT
NA TRBJ2-1 TRBV6-6 NA 17 CASSPRGAGVGYNEQFF TGTGCCAGCAGTCCGCGAGGGGCAGGGGTAGGGTACAATGAGCAGTTCTTC
NA TRBJ1-1 TRBV5-1 few 13 CASSLAGNTEAFF TGCGCCAGCAGCTTGGCCGGGAACACTGAAGCTTTCTTT
NA TRBJ1-5 TRBV20-1 few 15 CSASVPDRTSQPQHF TGCAGTGCTAGTGTCCCGGACAGAACGAGTCAGCCCCAGCATTTT
NA TRBJ2-5 TRBV28 NA 11 CASSFRETQYF TGTGCCAGCAGTTTTCGAGAGACCCAGTACTTC
NA TRBJ2-1 TRBV10-2 NA 12 CASSVADNEQFF TGCGCCAGCAGTGTAGCAGACAATGAGCAGTTCTTC
NA TRBJ1-1 TRBV7-8 few 13 CASRRDGNTEAFF TGTGCCAGCAGACGAGACGGGAACACTGAAGCTTTCTTT
NA TRBJ2-2 TRBV9 NA 14 CASSVVQAGKELFF TGTGCCAGCAGCGTAGTGCAGGCGGGGAAGGAGCTGTTTTTT
TRBD2 TRBJ2-3 TRBV28 NA 15 CASSLTSGGAGTQYF TGTGCCAGCAGCTTAACTAGCGGGGGGGCCGGTACGCAGTATTTT
TRBD2 TRBJ2-2 TRBV4-2 NA 14 CASSRFGGGEELFF TGTGCCAGCAGCCGGTTTGGGGGAGGGGAGGAGCTGTTTTTT
TRBD1 TRBJ1-4 TRBV6-5 NA 15 CASYSFSGGNEKLFF TGTGCCAGCTACTCATTTTCAGGGGGGAATGAAAAACTGTTTTTT
TRBD2 TRBJ2-7 TRBV28 once 15 CASSLPSGRSWEQYF TGTGCCAGCAGTCTGCCAAGCGGGAGATCGTGGGAGCAGTACTTC
NA TRBJ1-3 TRBV27 NA 15 CASSFPQGPGYTIYF TGTGCCAGCAGTTTTCCCCAGGGGCCAGGGTACACCATATATTTT
TRBD1 TRBJ1-6 TRBV2 few 14 CASSEQGGGSPLHF TGTGCCAGCAGTGAGCAGGGGGGTGGATCACCCCTCCACTTT
NA TRBJ2-1 TRBV7-2 NA 17 CASSPKVPGWSYNEQFF TGTGCCAGCAGCCCTAAGGTTCCGGGATGGTCCTACAATGAGCAGTTCTTC
TRBD1 TRBJ1-4 TRBV7-9 NA 14 CASSLGTGDEKLFF TGTGCCAGCAGCTTAGGGACAGGGGATGAAAAACTGTTTTTT
TRBD1 TRBJ1-1 TRBV18 NA 16 CASSPGQGLLYTEAFF TGTGCCAGCTCACCCGGACAGGGGCTTTTGTACACTGAAGCTTTCTTT
NA TRBJ2-7 TRBV7-2 NA 12 CASSLVSAGQYF TGTGCCAGCAGCTTAGTCTCCGCAGGGCAGTACTTC
TRBD1 TRBJ1-2 TRBV28 few 13 CASSSGQFTGYTF TGTGCCAGCAGTTCGGGACAGTTTACTGGCTACACCTTC
NA TRBJ2-3 TRBV6-2/TRBV6-3 NA 15 CASSYLASGTDTQYF TGTGCCAGCAGTTACTTGGCTAGCGGCACAGATACGCAGTATTTT
TRBD1 TRBJ1-4 TRBV18 NA 18 CASSPPNQIQGANEKLFF TGTGCCAGCTCACCACCGAATCAAATACAGGGGGCTAATGAAAAACTGTTTTTT
NA TRBJ2-7 TRBV28 few 13 CASRTQGVGEQYF TGTGCCAGCAGGACACAGGGAGTCGGCGAGCAGTACTTC
NA TRBJ2-1 TRBV29-1 NA 14 CSVEKIGARSEQFF TGCAGCGTTGAAAAGATAGGGGCTCGCAGTGAGCAGTTCTTC
TRBD1 TRBJ1-1 TRBV28 NA 15 CASSSTGEAEVGAFF TGTGCCAGCAGTTCAACAGGGGAGGCGGAGGTTGGGGCTTTCTTT
NA TRBJ1-5 TRBV2 NA 14 CASSEGREEQPQHF TGTGCCAGCAGTGAAGGACGGGAAGAACAGCCCCAGCATTTT
TRBD2 TRBJ2-1 TRBV3-1/TRBV3-2 NA 15 CASSKIAGAYNEQFF TGTGCCAGCTCCAAGATAGCGGGGGCTTACAATGAGCAGTTCTTC
TRBD2 TRBJ2-1 TRBV5-1 NA 16 CASSLPGLAGLNEQFF TGCGCCAGCAGCTTACCGGGACTAGCGGGACTCAATGAGCAGTTCTTC
NA TRBJ2-7 TRBV7-8 few 19 CASSAYRQAGTLKAYEQYF TGTGCCAGCAGCGCATACAGGCAAGCTGGGACTCTTAAAGCCTACGAGCAGTACTTC
NA TRBJ1-1 TRBV6-5 NA 13 CASTRGADSEAFF TGTGCCAGCACTAGGGGAGCGGACAGCGAAGCTTTCTTT
NA TRBJ2-7 TRBV7-2 NA 16 CASSLVRWEGGYEQYF TGTGCCAGCAGCTTAGTAAGGTGGGAGGGGGGCTACGAGCAGTACTTC
NA TRBJ2-1 TRBV9 NA 15 CASSVASYSYNEQFF TGTGCCAGCAGCGTAGCGAGCTACTCCTACAATGAGCAGTTCTTC